Many counts were recorded for the clone carrying this T cell receptor beta chain. The CDR3 length is 18 residues. J was trimmed by 0 bases and V by 1 base; bases with no gene match: 7. In germline, CDR1 is LGHNA, CDR2 YNFKEQ. Unique molecular identifiers were incorporated during preparation of the TCRbeta library. TCRdb re-derived calls from the PCR reads in MiXCR, one entry per CDR3 protein. The sample contains around 71,000 distinct CDR3 sequences, around 6.6% of which appear only once. The sample belongs to a study of T-cell reconstitution after alpha-beta-depleted transplantation in children. The sample here was PBMCs from the stem cell graft donor, taken from the stem cell graft. The V call is TRBV4-2, the J call TRBJ1-4, with 8 bases identical to TRBD1. This TCR was recovered from a human donor who donated a stem cell graft to a child with acute lymphoblastic leukemia. The chain's CDR3 is CASSQAPGTGSTNEKLFF. The CDR3 bases are TGTGCCAGCAGCCAAGCCCCCGGGACAGGTTCAACTAATGAAAAACTGTTTTTT.